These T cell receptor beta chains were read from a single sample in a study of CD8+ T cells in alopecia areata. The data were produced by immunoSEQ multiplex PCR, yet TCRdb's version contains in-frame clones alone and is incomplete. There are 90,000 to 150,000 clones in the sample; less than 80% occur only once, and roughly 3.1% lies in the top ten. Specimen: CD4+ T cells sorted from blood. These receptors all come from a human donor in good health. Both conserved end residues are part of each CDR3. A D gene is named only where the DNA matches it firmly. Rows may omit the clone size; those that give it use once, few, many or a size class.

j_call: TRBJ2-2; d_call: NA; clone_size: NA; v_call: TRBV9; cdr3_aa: CASSVRANTGELFF; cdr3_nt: TGTGCCAGCAGCGTGAGAGCGAACACCGGGGAGCTGTTTTTT
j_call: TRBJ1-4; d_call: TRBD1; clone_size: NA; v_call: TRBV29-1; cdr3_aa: CSVRTTQGDEKLFF; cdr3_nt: TGCAGCGTTCGCACAACACAGGGGGATGAAAAACTGTTTTTT
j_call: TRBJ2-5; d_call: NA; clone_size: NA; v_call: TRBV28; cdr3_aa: CASSTLPGETQYF; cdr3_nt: TGTGCCAGCAGCACGCTGCCGGGGGAGACCCAGTACTTC
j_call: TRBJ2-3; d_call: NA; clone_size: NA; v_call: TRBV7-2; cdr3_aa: CASSLGLGGTDTQYF; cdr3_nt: TGTGCCAGCAGCTTAGGCCTGGGGGGCACAGATACGCAGTATTTT
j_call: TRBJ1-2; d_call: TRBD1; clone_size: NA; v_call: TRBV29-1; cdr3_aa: CSGQGTNYGYTF; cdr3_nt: TGCAGCGGACAGGGGACTAACTATGGCTACACCTTC
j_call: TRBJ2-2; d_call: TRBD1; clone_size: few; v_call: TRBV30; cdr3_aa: CACRPLDRAGTGELFF; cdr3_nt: TGTGCCTGCAGGCCATTGGACAGGGCCGGGACCGGGGAGCTGTTTTTT
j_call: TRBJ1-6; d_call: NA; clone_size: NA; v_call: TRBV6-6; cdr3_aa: CASSYGGSPLHF; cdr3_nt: TGTGCCAGCAGTTATGGAGGTTCACCCCTCCACTTT
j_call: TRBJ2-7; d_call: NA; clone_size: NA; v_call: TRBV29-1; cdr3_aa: CSVEMGRGDEQYF; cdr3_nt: TGCAGCGTTGAAATGGGCAGGGGGGACGAGCAGTACTTC
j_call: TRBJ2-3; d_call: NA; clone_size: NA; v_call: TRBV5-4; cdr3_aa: CAGGRLDSTDTQYF; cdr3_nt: TGTGCCGGCGGTAGGTTAGATAGCACAGATACGCAGTATTTT
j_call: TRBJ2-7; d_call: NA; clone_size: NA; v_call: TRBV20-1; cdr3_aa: CSAAGEGEQYF; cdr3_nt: TGCAGTGCTGCGGGTGAAGGCGAGCAGTACTTC
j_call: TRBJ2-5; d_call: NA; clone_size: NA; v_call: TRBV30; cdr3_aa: CAWSVGETQYF; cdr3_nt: TGTGCCTGGAGTGTCGGAGAGACCCAGTACTTC
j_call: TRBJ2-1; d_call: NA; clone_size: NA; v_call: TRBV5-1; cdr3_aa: CASSLAGAWDEQFF; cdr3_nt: TGCGCCAGCAGCTTGGCGGGGGCCTGGGATGAGCAGTTCTTC
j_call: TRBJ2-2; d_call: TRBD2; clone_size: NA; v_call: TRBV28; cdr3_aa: CASRPSGAANTGELFF; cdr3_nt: TGTGCCAGCAGACCTAGCGGGGCAGCGAACACCGGGGAGCTGTTTTTT
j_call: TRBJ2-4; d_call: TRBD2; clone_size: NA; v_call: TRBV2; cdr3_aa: CASRGPRGGAGYIQYF; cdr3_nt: TGTGCCAGCCGTGGGCCTCGCGGGGGGGCCGGGTACATTCAGTACTTC
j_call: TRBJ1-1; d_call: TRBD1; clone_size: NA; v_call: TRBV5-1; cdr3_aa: CASSPATGDSTEAFF; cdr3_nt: TGCGCCAGCAGCCCTGCGACAGGGGATAGCACTGAAGCTTTCTTT
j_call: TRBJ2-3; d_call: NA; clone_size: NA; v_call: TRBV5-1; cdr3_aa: CASSFSTDTQYF; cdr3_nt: TGCGCCAGCAGCTTTAGCACAGATACGCAGTATTTT
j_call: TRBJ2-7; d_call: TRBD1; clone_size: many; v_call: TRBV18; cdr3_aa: CASSPWTGKLTYEQYF; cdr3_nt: TGTGCCAGCTCACCCTGGACAGGCAAGTTGACCTACGAGCAGTACTTC
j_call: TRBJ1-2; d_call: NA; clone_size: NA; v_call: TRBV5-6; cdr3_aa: CASSLTENYGYTF; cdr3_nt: TGTGCCAGCAGCTTAACAGAAAACTATGGCTACACCTTC
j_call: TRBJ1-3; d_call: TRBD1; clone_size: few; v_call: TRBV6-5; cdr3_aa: CASSIDRADTIYF; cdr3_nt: TGTGCCAGCAGTATAGACAGGGCCGACACCATATATTTT
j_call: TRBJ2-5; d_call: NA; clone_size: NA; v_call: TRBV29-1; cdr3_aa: CSVETTGSFQETQYF; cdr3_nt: TGCAGCGTTGAGACGACCGGCAGCTTCCAAGAGACCCAGTACTTC
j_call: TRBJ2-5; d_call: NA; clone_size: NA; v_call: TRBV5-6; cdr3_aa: CASRRGYQETQYF; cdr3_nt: TGTGCCAGCCGCCGGGGGTATCAAGAGACCCAGTACTTC
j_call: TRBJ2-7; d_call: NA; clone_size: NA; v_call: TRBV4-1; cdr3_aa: CASSQAGTAPYEQYF; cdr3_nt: TGCGCCAGCAGCCAAGCCGGGACGGCCCCCTACGAGCAGTACTTC
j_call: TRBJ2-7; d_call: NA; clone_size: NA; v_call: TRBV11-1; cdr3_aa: CASSLASTSRSSYEQYF; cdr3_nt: TGTGCCAGCAGCTTAGCATCGACTTCTCGAAGCTCCTACGAGCAGTACTTC
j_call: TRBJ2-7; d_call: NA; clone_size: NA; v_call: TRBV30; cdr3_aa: CAWVKDKDYEQYF; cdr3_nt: TGTGCCTGGGTCAAGGATAAGGACTACGAGCAGTACTTC
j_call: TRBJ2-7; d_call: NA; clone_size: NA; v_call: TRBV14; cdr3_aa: CASSQQGIPEQYF; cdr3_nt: TGTGCCAGCAGCCAACAAGGGATCCCCGAGCAGTACTTC
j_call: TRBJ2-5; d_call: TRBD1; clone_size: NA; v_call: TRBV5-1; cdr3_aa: CASRETGGETQYF; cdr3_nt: TGCGCCAGCAGGGAGACAGGGGGAGAGACCCAGTACTTC
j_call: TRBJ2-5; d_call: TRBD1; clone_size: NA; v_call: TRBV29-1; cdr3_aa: CSVEPPGQKETQYF; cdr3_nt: TGCAGCGTTGAGCCCCCGGGACAGAAAGAGACCCAGTACTTC
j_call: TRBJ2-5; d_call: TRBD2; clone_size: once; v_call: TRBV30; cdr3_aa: CAWSVGTSGPQETQYF; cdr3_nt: TGTGCCTGGAGTGTAGGAACTAGCGGGCCCCAAGAGACCCAGTACTTC
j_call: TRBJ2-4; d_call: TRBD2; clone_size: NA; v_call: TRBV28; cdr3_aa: CASSLRRGVSTDF; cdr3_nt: TGTGCCAGCAGTTTACGGCGGGGGGTGAGCACGGACTTC
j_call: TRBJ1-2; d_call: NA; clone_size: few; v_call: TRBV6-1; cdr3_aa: CASSEAPPNYGYTF; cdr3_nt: TGTGCCAGCAGTGAAGCGCCTCCTAACTATGGCTACACCTTC
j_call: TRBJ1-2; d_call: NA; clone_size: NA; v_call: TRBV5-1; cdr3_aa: CASSQGSSYGYTF; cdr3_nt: TGCGCCAGCAGCCAGGGAAGTAGCTATGGCTACACCTTC
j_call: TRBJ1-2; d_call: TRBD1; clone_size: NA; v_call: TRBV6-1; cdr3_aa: CASSVRTGDNYGYTF; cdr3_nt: TGTGCCAGCAGTGTACGGACAGGGGATAACTATGGCTACACCTTC
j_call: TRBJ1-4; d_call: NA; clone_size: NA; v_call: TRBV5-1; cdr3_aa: CASSLGEKLFF; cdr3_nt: TGCGCCAGCAGCTTGGGTGAAAAACTGTTTTTT
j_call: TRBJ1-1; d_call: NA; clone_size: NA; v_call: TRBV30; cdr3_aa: CAWSVRGRDTEAFF; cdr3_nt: TGTGCCTGGAGTGTACGGGGTCGCGACACTGAAGCTTTCTTT
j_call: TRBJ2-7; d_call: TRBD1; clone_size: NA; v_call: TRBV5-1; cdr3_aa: CASSPQGTHEQYF; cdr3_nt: TGCGCCAGCAGTCCACAGGGGACCCACGAGCAGTACTTC
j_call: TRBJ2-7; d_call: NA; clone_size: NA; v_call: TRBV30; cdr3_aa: CAWSRESHEQYF; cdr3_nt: TGTGCCTGGAGCCGGGAATCCCACGAGCAGTACTTC
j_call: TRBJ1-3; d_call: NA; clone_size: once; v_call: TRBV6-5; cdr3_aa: CASSNVNTIYF; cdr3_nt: TGTGCCAGCAGCAACGTAAACACCATATATTTT
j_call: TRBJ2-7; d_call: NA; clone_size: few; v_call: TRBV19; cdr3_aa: CASSILSGALREQYF; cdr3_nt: TGTGCCAGCAGTATCTTGTCTGGGGCACTCCGCGAGCAGTACTTC
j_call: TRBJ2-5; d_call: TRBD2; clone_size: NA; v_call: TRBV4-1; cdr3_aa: CASSHKSPAGVTNLETQYF; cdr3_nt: TGCGCCAGCAGTCATAAGTCCCCAGCGGGGGTGACCAACTTGGAGACCCAGTACTTC
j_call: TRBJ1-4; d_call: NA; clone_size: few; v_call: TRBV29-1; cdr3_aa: CSAGERVEKLFF; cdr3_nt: TGCAGCGCAGGAGAACGGGTTGAAAAACTGTTTTTT
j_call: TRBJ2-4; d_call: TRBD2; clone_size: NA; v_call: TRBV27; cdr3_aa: CASTSLGEGGKNIQYF; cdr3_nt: TGTGCCAGCACGTCCCTTGGGGAGGGCGGCAAAAACATTCAGTACTTC
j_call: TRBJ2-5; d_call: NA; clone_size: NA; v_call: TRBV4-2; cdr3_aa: CASSQVIGETQYF; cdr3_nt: TGTGCCAGCAGCCAAGTTATCGGAGAGACCCAGTACTTC
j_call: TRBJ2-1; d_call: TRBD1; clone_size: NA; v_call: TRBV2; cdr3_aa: CASNRPATGVEQFF; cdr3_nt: TGTGCCAGCAACCGGCCGGCTACAGGGGTGGAGCAGTTCTTC
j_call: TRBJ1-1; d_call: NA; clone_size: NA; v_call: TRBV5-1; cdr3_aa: CASSLNFAEAFF; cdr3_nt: TGCGCCAGCAGCTTGAACTTCGCTGAAGCTTTCTTT
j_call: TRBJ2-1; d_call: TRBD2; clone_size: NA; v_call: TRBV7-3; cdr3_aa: CASSPTSGGAYEQFF; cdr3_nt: TGTGCCAGCAGCCCCACTAGCGGGGGGGCTTATGAGCAGTTCTTC
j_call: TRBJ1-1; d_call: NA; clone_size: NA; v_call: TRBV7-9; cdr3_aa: CASSLEGGTEAFF; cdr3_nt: TGTGCCAGCAGCTTAGAGGGGGGAACTGAAGCTTTCTTT
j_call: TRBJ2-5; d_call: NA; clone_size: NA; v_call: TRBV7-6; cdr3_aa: CASSSLFRGETQYF; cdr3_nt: TGTGCCAGCAGCTCCCTATTTCGAGGGGAGACCCAGTACTTC
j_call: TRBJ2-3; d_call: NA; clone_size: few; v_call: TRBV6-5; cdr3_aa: CASSYVGAGTDTQYF; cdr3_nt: TGTGCCAGCAGTTACGTGGGCGCGGGCACAGATACGCAGTATTTT
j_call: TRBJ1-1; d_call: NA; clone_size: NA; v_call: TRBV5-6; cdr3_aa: CASSSPRGGHTEAFF; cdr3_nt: TGTGCCAGCAGCTCGCCCCGTGGAGGGCACACTGAAGCTTTCTTT
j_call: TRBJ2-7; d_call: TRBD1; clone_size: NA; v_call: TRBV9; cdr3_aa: CASSRDRGVYEQYF; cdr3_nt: TGTGCCAGCAGCCGGGACAGGGGTGTCTACGAGCAGTACTTC
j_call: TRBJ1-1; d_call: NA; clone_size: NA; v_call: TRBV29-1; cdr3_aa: CSVDAVNTEAFF; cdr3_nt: TGCAGCGTTGACGCTGTGAACACTGAAGCTTTCTTT
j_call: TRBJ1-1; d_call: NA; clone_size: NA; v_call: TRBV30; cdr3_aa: CAWSGRDYTEAFF; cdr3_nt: TGTGCCTGGAGCGGGCGGGACTACACTGAAGCTTTCTTT
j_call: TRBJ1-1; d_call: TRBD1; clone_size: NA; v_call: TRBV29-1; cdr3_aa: CSGTRGLGTEAFF; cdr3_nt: TGCAGCGGGACCAGGGGGCTGGGCACTGAAGCTTTCTTT
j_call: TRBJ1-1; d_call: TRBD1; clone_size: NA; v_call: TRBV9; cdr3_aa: CASSEGGGQGFTEAFF; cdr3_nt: TGTGCCAGCAGCGAGGGCGGGGGACAGGGGTTTACTGAAGCTTTCTTT
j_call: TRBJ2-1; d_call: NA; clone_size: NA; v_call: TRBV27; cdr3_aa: CASSLQASSYNEQFF; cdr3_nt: TGTGCCAGCAGTTTACAGGCGAGCTCCTACAATGAGCAGTTCTTC
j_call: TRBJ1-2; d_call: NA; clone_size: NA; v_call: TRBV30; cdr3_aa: CAWAQGHTNYGYTF; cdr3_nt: TGTGCCTGGGCCCAGGGCCACACTAACTATGGCTACACCTTC
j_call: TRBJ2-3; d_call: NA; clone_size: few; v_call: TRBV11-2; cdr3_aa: CASSFHSASFTDTQYF; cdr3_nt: TGTGCCAGCAGCTTTCATAGCGCCTCTTTCACAGATACGCAGTATTTT
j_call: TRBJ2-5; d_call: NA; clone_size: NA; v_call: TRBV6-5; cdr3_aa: CASSADYQETQYF; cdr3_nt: TGTGCCAGCAGTGCCGATTACCAAGAGACCCAGTACTTC
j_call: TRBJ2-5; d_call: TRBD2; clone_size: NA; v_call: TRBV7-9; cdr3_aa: CASSVTSGGWGTQYF; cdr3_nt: TGTGCCAGCAGCGTGACTAGCGGGGGCTGGGGGACCCAGTACTTC